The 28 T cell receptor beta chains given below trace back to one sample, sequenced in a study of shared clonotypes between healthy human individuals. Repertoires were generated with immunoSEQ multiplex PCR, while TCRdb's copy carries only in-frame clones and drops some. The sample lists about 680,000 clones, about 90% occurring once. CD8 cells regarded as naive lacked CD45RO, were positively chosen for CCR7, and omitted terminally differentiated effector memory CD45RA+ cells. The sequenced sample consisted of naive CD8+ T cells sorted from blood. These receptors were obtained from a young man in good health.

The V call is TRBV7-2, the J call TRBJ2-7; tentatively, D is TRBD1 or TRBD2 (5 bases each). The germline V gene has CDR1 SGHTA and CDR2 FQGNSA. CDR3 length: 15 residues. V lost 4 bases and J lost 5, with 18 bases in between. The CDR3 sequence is CASSSGPGSRDEQYF. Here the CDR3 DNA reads TGTGCCAGCAGCTCAGGGCCGGGATCTAGGGACGAGCAGTACTTC.

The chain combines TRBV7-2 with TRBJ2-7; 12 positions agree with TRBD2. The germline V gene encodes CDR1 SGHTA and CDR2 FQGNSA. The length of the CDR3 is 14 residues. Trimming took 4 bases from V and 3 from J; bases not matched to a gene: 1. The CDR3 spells CASSWGLAGYEQYF. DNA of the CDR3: TGTGCCAGCAGCTGGGGACTAGCGGGCTACGAGCAGTACTTC.

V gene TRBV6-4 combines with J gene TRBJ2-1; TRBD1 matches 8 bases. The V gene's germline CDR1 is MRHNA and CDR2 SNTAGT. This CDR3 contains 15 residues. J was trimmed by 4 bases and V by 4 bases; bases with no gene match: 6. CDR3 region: CASSVNDRGYNEQFF. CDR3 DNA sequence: TGTGCCAGCAGTGTTAACGACAGGGGTTACAATGAGCAGTTCTTC.

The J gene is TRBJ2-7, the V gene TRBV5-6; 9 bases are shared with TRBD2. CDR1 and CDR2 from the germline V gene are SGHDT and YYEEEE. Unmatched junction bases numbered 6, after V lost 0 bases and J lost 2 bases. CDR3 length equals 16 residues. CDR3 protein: CASSLGLSGSPYEQYF. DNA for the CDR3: TGTGCCAGCAGCTTGGGGCTTAGCGGGAGCCCCTACGAGCAGTACTTC.

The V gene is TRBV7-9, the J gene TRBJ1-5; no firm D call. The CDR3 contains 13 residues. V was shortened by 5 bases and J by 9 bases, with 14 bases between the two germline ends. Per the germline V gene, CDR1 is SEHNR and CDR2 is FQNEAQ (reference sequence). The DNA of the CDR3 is TGTGCCAGCAGCGGACGGGCCCACGGGCCCCAGCATTTT. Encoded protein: CASSGRAHGPQHF. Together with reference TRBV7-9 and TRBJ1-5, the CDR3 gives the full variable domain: DTGVSQNPRHKITKRGQNVTFRCDPISEHNRLYWYRQTLGQGPEFLTYFQNEAQLEKSRLLSDRFSAERPKGSFSTLEIQRTEQGDSAMYLCASSGRAHGPQHFGDGTRLSIL.

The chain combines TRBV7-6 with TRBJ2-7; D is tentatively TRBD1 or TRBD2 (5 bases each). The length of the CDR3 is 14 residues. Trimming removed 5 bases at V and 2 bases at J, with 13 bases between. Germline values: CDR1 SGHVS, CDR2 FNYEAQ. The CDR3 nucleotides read TGTGCCAGCAGCCCGCCGGGGCTAGCCTACGAGCAGTACTTC. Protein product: CASSPPGLAYEQYF.

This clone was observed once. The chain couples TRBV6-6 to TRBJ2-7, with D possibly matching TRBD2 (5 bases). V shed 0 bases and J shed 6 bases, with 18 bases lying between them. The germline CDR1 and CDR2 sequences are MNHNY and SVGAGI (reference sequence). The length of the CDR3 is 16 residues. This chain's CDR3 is CASSYSVAASTFEQYF. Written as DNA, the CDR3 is TGTGCCAGCAGTTACTCCGTGGCGGCTAGCACGTTCGAGCAGTACTTC.

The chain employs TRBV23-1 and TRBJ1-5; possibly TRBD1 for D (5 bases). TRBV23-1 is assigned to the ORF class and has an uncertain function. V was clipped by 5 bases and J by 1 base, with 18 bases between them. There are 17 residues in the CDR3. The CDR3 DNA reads TGCGCCAGCAGTAGGCAGGGACCCAGCATAAGCAATCAGCCCCAGCATTTT. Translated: CASSRQGPSISNQPQHF.

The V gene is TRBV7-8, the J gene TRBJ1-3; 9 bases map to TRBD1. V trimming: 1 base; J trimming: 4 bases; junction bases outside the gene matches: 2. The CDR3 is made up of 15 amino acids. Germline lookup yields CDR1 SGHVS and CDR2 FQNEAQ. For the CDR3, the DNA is TGTGCCAGCAGCTTAGGGACAGGGGTCGGAAACACCATATATTTT. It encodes CASSLGTGVGNTIYF. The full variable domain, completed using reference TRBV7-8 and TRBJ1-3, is GAGVSQSPRYKVAKRGQDVALRCDPISGHVSLFWYQQALGQGPEFLTYFQNEAQLDKSGLPSDRFFAERPEGSVSTLKIQRTQQEDSAVYLCASSLGTGVGNTIYFGEGSWLTVV.

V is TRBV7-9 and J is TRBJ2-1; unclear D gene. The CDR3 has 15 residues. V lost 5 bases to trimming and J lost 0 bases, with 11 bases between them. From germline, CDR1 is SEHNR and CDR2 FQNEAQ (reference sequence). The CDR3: CASSPRSSSYNEQFF. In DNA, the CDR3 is TGTGCCAGCAGCCCAAGATCCAGCTCCTACAATGAGCAGTTCTTC.

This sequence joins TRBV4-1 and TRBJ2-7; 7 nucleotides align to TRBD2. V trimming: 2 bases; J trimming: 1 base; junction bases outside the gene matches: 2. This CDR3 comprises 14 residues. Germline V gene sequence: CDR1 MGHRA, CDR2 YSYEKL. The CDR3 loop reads CASSQQAGSYEQYF. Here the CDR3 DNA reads TGCGCCAGCAGCCAACAAGCGGGATCCTACGAGCAGTACTTC.

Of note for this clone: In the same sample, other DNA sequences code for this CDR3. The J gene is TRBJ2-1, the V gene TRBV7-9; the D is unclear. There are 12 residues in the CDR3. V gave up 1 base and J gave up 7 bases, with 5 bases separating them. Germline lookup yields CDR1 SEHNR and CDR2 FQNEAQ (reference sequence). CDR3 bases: TGTGCCAGCAGCTTAGACCCAAATGAGCAGTTCTTC. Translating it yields CASSLDPNEQFF.

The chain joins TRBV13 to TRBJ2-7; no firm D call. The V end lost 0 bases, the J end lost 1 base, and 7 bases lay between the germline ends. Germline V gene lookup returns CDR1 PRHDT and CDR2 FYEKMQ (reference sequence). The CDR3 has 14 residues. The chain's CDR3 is CASSLGLRSYEQYF. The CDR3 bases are TGTGCCAGCAGCTTAGGCCTAAGGTCCTACGAGCAGTACTTC.

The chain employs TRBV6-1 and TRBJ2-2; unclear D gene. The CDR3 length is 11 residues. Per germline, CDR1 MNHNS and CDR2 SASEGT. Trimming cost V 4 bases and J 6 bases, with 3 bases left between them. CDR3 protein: CASSAPGELFF. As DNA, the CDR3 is TGTGCCAGCAGTGCCCCCGGGGAGCTGTTTTTT.

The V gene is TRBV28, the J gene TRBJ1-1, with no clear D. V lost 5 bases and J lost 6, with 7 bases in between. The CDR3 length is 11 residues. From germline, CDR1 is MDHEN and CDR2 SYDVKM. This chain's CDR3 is CASSDWAEAFF. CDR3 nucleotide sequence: TGTGCCAGCAGTGATTGGGCTGAAGCTTTCTTT.

The CDR3, as DNA: TGTGCCAGTAGTAGCGGACAGGGGGCTCACTATGGCTACACCTTC. Protein: CASSSGQGAHYGYTF. The chain is built from TRBV19 and TRBJ1-2, with 11 bases aligning to TRBD1. Trimming took 4 bases from V and 3 from J; bases not matched to a gene: 4. This CDR3 region has 15 residues. CDR1 is LNHDA, CDR2 SQIVND, per germline (reference sequence).

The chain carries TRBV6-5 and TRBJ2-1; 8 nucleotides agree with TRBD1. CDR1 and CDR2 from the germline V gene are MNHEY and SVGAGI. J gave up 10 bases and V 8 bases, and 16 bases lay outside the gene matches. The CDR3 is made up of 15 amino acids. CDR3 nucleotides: TGTGCCAGCCTCACGTGGCAGGGGGCAGGAGAGGAGCAGTTCTTC. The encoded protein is CASLTWQGAGEEQFF.

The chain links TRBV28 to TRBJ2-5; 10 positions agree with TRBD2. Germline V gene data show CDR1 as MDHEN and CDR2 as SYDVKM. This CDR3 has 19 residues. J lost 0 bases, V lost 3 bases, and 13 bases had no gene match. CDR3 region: CASSLDQREGLPYQETQYF. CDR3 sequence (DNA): TGTGCCAGCAGTTTGGATCAGCGGGAGGGCCTCCCGTACCAAGAGACCCAGTACTTC.

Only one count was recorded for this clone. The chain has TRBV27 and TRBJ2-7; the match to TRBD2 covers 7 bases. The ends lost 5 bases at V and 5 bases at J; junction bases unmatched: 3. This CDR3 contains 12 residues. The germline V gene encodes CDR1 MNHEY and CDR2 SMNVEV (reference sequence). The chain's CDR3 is CASSGGGDEQYF. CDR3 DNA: TGTGCCAGCAGTGGTGGGGGGGACGAGCAGTACTTC.

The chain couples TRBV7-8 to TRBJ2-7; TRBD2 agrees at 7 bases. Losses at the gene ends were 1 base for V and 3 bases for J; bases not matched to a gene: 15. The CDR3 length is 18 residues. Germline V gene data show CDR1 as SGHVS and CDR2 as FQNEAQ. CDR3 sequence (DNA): TGTGCCAGCAGCTTAGACCGGATCTGGGCTAGCGGAGGCTACGAGCAGTACTTC. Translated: CASSLDRIWASGGYEQYF.

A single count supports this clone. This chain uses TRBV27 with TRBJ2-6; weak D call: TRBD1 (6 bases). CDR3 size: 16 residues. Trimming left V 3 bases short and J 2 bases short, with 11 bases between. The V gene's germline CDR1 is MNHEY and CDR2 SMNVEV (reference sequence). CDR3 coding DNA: TGTGCCAGCAGTTTGACCGACAGGACTGGGGCCAACGTCCTGACTTTC. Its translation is CASSLTDRTGANVLTF.

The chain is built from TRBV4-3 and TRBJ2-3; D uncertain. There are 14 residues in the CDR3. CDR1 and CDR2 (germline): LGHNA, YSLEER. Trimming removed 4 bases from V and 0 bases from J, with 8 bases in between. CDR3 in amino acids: CASSRVSSTDTQYF. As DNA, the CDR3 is TGCGCCAGCAGCCGGGTTTCTAGCACAGATACGCAGTATTTT.

DNA for the CDR3: TGCGCCAGTTCGACAGGACTTGGAGAAAAACTGTTTTTT. It codes for CASSTGLGEKLFF. The rearrangement joins TRBV5-1 to TRBJ1-4, with a weak D call TRBD1 (6 bases). Germline V gene data show CDR1 as SGHRS and CDR2 as YFSETQ. CDR3 length: 13 amino acids. With 8 bases removed from V and 8 bases from J, the gap between germline ends came to 16 bases.

This CDR3 reads CASSQAGTRGEQYF. CDR3 sequence (DNA): TGTGCCAGCAGCCAAGCTGGTACCCGGGGCGAGCAGTACTTC. This chain links TRBV14 with TRBJ2-7, with D perhaps TRBD2 (5 bases). The CDR3 is 14 residues long. The germline V gene has CDR1 SGHDN and CDR2 FVKESK. The V end lost 1 base, the J end lost 6 bases, and 13 bases lay between the germline ends.

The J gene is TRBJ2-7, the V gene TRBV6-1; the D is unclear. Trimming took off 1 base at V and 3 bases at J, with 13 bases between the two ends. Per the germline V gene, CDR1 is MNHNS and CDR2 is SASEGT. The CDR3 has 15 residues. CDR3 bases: TGTGCCAGCAGTGAAGTCCTCAGACAACACTACGAGCAGTACTTC. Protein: CASSEVLRQHYEQYF.

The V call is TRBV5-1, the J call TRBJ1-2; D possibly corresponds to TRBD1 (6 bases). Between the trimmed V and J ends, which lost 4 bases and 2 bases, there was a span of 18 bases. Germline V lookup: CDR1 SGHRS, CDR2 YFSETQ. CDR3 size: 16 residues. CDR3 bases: TGCGCCAGCAGCCATGAAACAGGGAATTGGAACTATGGCTACACCTTC. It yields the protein CASSHETGNWNYGYTF.

CDR3 nucleotides: TGTGCCAGCAGCCGGTACGGATTAACCTACGAGCAGTACTTC. The encoded protein is CASSRYGLTYEQYF. The rearrangement links TRBV14 to TRBJ2-7; D uncertain. V lost 4 bases to trimming and J lost 2 bases, with 12 bases between them. This CDR3 spans 14 amino acids. Germline CDR1 SGHDN, CDR2 FVKESK.

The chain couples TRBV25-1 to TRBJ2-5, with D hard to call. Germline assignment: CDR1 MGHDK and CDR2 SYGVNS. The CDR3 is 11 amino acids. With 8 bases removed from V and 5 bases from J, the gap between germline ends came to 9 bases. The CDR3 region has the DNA TGTGCCAGCTTCCTGAGGGAGACCCAGTACTTC. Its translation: CASFLRETQYF.